This T cell receptor beta chain was captured by sequencing in a study of human T cells and chemical hapten exposure. This clonotype was seen only a few times. In TCRdb, the RACE reads were re-called with MiXCR into one record per CDR3 protein. The data hold about 100,000 distinct CDR3 sequences, with over 9.5% observed a single time. Time point specified: patch test 1, 2 weeks after DPC sensitization. Sample treatment: therapeutic diphenylcyclopropenone sensitization with weekly scalp DPC. Here the sequenced sample was whole blood, taken in connection with sensitization to the hapten diphenylcyclopropenone (DPC). The receptor was derived from a man aged 40-55 years with alopecia areata. Some clones in this sample may be carry-over from other donors' samples.

DNA for the CDR3: TGCAGTGCTAGCGAACAGACAAATCAGCCCCAGCATTTT. Amino acid sequence: CSASEQTNQPQHF. The chain joins TRBV20-1 to TRBJ1-5; D ambiguous. From germline, CDR1 is DFQATT and CDR2 SNEGSKA (reference sequence). This CDR3 region has 13 residues. Trimming stripped 3 bases from V and 4 bases from J, with 10 bases between.